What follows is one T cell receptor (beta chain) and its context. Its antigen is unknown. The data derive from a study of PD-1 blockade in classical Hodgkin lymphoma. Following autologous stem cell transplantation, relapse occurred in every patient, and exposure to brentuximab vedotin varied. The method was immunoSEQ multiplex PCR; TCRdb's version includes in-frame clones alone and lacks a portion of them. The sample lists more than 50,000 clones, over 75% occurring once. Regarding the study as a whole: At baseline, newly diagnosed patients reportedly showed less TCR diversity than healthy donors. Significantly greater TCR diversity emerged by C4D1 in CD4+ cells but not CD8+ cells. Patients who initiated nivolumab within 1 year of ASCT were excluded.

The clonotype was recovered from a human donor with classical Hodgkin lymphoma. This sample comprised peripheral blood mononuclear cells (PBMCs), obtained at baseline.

CDR3 residues: CASSFYRTGGSYYGYTF. CDR3 coding DNA: TGCGCCAGCAGCTTTTACCGGACAGGGGGCAGCTATTATGGCTACACCTTC. The chain uses TRBV5-1 and TRBJ1-2; the match to TRBD1 covers 11 bases. Germline V CDR1 and CDR2: SGHRS, YFSETQ. V shed 2 bases, J shed 5 bases, and the junction held 11 bases outside the gene matches. This CDR3 is 17 amino acids long.